This T cell receptor (beta chain) emerged from a study of PD-1 blockade in classical Hodgkin lymphoma. Germline CDR1 SGHTA, CDR2 FQGNSA. This CDR3 is 18 amino acids long. V was clipped by 5 bases and J by 0 bases; unmatched bases: 10. Of note for this clone: Its antigen is undetermined.

Some clones are missing from TCRdb's copy, which holds only in-frame ones; the method was immunoSEQ multiplex PCR. Among around 30,000 clones listed, more than 85% were seen once. The time point is: newly diagnosed, previously untreated cHL patient sample. Thawed PBMCs underwent magnetic negative selection to yield purified CD4+ T cells. Study conclusions and caveats: Factors driving the repertoire differences, possibly disease activity or prior therapy, remain undefined. Reports indicated that newly diagnosed patients had lower baseline TCR diversity than healthy donors did.

This TCR was sampled from a human donor with classical Hodgkin lymphoma. This chain joins TRBV7-2 and TRBJ2-1; 10 bases match TRBD2. Sequencing was performed on CD4+ T cells from blood. Here the CDR3 reads CASSPLAGGPHSYNEQFF. The CDR3 region has the DNA TGTGCCAGCAGCCCCTTAGCGGGGGGCCCCCACTCCTACAATGAGCAGTTCTTC.